This paragraph reports one T cell receptor beta chain. Only in-frame clones appear in the TCRdb table, and some are missing; sequencing was by immunoSEQ multiplex PCR. The data contain roughly 150,000 clones, around 86% of them singletons. This entry belongs to a study of blood T cell repertoires in COVID-19. Germline lookup yields CDR1 DFQATT and CDR2 SNEGSKA (reference sequence). The CDR3 covers 11 residues. The source of this sequence is a human donor in a cohort sampled during active COVID-19. The sample taken for sequencing was peripheral blood. The J gene is TRBJ2-1, the V gene TRBV20-1; no firm D call. The CDR3 DNA sequence: TGCAGAATGGTGGGCCCTAATGAGCAGTTCTTC. Translation: CRMVGPNEQFF.